The source of this TCR beta chain is a study of control samples from healthy donors and cancer patients. This clone was seen only once. The CDR3 loop spans 13 amino acids. V was shortened by 4 bases and J by 1 base, with 7 bases between the two germline ends. Germline loops: CDR1 ENHRY, CDR2 SYGVKD. Using immunoSEQ multiplex PCR, the repertoire was profiled, and TCRdb retains in-frame clones only, with some absent. The sample has some 200,000 clones, around 94% seen once. V is TRBV10-3 and J is TRBJ1-1; D is uncertain. This TCR was sampled from a man aged 45-65 years in good health. The sample taken for sequencing was blood. Here the CDR3 reads CAISGPKNTEAFF. DNA of the CDR3: TGTGCCATCAGTGGACCCAAGAACACTGAAGCTTTCTTT.